The sequence of this TCR beta chain was determined in a study of cytomegalovirus exposure and HLA in healthy donors. Whole-study context: Drawn from HLA-typed donors, around 85 million unique TCRs were held in an early data release. Study results and limitations: Evidence from a later analysis indicated that most CMV-associated TCR beta chains looked HLA-restricted. Usually a TCR sequence was rare, but some public TCRs were found in many donors.

This CDR3 spans 14 amino acids. Germline trimming cut 5 bases from V and 4 bases from J; bases unmatched to any gene: 3. Germline V gene data show CDR1 as SGHTA and CDR2 as FQGNSA. The PCR was carried out with 60 Vbeta primers and 13 Jbeta primers. Measured with immunoSEQ multiplex PCR; TCRdb has only the in-frame clones, and not every one. The data hold almost 200,000 clones, with around 79% observed a single time. This clone was counted a single time. As yet, its antigen is unknown. This receptor was obtained from a male donor in good health and CMV-seropositive. The rearrangement joins TRBV7-2 to TRBJ1-5; 9 bases align to TRBD1. The specimen sequenced was PBMCs. The CDR3 sequence: CASSPGQGNQPQHF. CDR3 nucleotides: TGTGCCAGCAGCCCGGGACAGGGAAATCAGCCCCAGCATTTT.